The 25 T cell receptor beta chains listed next were all sequenced from one sample in a study of blood T cell repertoires in COVID-19. Sequencing was performed with immunoSEQ multiplex PCR; in TCRdb, only in-frame clones are kept and a portion is missing. The sample has 390,000 or so clones, less than 90% seen once. The sequencing input was PBMCs or T cells enriched from blood (not recorded which). The receptors come from a woman in her forties or fifties who had recovered from COVID-19.

This chain connects TRBV3-1 (or the pseudogene TRBV3-2) to TRBJ1-6, with D possibly TRBD1 on 6 matching bases. The CDR3 runs to 15 residues. CDR1 and CDR2 (germline): LGHDT, YNNKEL (reference sequence). V gave up 0 bases and J gave up 5 bases, with 8 bases separating them. The CDR3 coding sequence is TGTGCCAGCAGCCAAGATGAGGGGGATAATTCACCCCTCCACTTT. Translating gives CASSQDEGDNSPLHF.

This rearrangement joins TRBV2 to TRBJ2-1; no reliable D call. Germline V gene sequence: CDR1 SNHLY, CDR2 FYNNEI. The CDR3 is 16 residues long. V was clipped by 3 bases and J by 4 bases, with 16 bases between them. The CDR3 sequence is CASSEERRQIYNEQFF. CDR3 in DNA: TGTGCCAGCAGTGAGGAAAGGCGGCAGATTTACAATGAGCAGTTCTTC.

With respect to this clone: The same CDR3 can be traced to other DNA sequences in this sample. The chain employs TRBV25-1 and TRBJ1-3; 9 bases line up with TRBD1. CDR1 and CDR2 from the germline V gene are MGHDK and SYGVNS. Trimming cost V 4 bases and J 2 bases; bases outside gene matches: 0. This CDR3 contains 14 residues. The CDR3 loop is CASSGQGAGNTIYF. CDR3 in DNA: TGTGCCAGCAGTGGACAGGGGGCTGGAAACACCATATATTTT.

This chain links TRBV30 with TRBJ1-2; D is undetermined. The CDR3 contains 13 residues. The V gene's germline CDR1 is GTSNPN and CDR2 SVGIG (reference sequence). V shed 3 bases and J shed 1 base, with 9 bases lying between them. As DNA, the CDR3 is TGTGCCTGGAGGGCACAGAGTAACTATGGCTACACCTTC. It codes for CAWRAQSNYGYTF.

The chain carries TRBV9 and TRBJ1-1; possible D gene TRBD1, 5 bases. Deletions cut 4 bases from V and 0 bases from J, with 10 bases between. This CDR3 is built from 14 residues. Germline CDR1 SGDLS, CDR2 YYNGEE. For the CDR3, the DNA is TGTGCCAGCAGCAGGGGACTGGTGAACACTGAAGCTTTCTTT. Protein sequence: CASSRGLVNTEAFF.

The chain joins TRBV4-1 to TRBJ2-7; D possibly corresponds to TRBD2 (5 bases). The V and J ends lost 0 bases and 1 base respectively, with 13 bases between them. This CDR3 is built from 16 residues. Germline V lookup: CDR1 MGHRA, CDR2 YSYEKL. DNA for the CDR3: TGCGCCAGCAGCCAAGATTGGGGAGAACAGTCCTACGAGCAGTACTTC. Protein sequence: CASSQDWGEQSYEQYF.

The chain joins TRBV5-5 to TRBJ2-1; 8 bases map to TRBD2. This CDR3 has 17 residues. Trimming cost V 3 bases and J 7 bases; bases outside gene matches: 15. Germline-derived CDR1 and CDR2 are SGHKS and YYEKEE (reference sequence). CDR3 residues: CASSSLGAGGMRNEQFF. The DNA of the CDR3 is TGTGCCAGCAGCTCCCTGGGGGCGGGGGGCATGAGAAATGAGCAGTTCTTC.

The V gene is TRBV29-1, the J gene TRBJ1-3, with 8 bases matching TRBD1. The V and J ends lost 4 bases and 2 bases, in that order; junction bases with no gene match: 4. The CDR3 totals 14 residues. Looked up from germline, CDR1 is SQVTM and CDR2 is ANQGSEA. In DNA, the CDR3 is TGCAGCGTTGGGACAGGGCTTGCTGGAAACACCATATATTTT. This sequence encodes CSVGTGLAGNTIYF.

The chain carries TRBV19 and TRBJ1-6; 7 nucleotides match TRBD1. Germline loops: CDR1 LNHDA, CDR2 SQIVND (reference sequence). V was pared by 6 bases and J by 9 bases, with 11 bases of the junction left unmatched. This CDR3 spans 15 amino acids. The CDR3 bases are TGTGCCAGTAGCACCCAAACAGGGGCCGGTTCACCCCTCCACTTT. It codes for CASSTQTGAGSPLHF.

V is TRBV7-8 and J is TRBJ2-7; tentative D call: TRBD1 (7 bases). The CDR3 runs to 16 residues. Trimming pared 0 bases from V and 4 bases from J, leaving 16 bases between. Per germline, CDR1 SGHVS and CDR2 FQNEAQ. CDR3 residues: CASSLALPAGGYEQYF. The DNA of the CDR3 is TGTGCCAGCAGCTTAGCGCTACCGGCAGGGGGGTACGAGCAGTACTTC.

In this sample, this clone turned up a few times. The chain has TRBV5-1 and TRBJ2-7; D might be TRBD2 (5 bases). This CDR3 region has 13 residues. From germline, CDR1 is SGHRS and CDR2 YFSETQ. V dropped 6 bases and J dropped 0 bases, with 10 bases sitting between them. CDR3 coding DNA: TGCGCCAGCACAGGCGGGCTCTCCTACGAGCAGTACTTC. It encodes CASTGGLSYEQYF.

This clone was picked up a small number of times. The rearrangement uses TRBV29-1 and TRBJ1-2, with 10 bases fitting TRBD1. The V and J ends lost 7 bases and 6 bases, in that order; junction bases with no gene match: 5. Per germline, CDR1 SQVTM and CDR2 ANQGSEA. The CDR3 contains 12 residues. The CDR3 is CSGWGQGNGYTF. The CDR3 DNA reads as TGCAGCGGCTGGGGACAGGGGAATGGCTACACCTTC.

CDR3 sequence reads: CASRGTQGDAFF. DNA for the CDR3: TGTGCCAGCAGGGGGACCCAGGGGGACGCTTTCTTT. The chain recombines TRBV6-6 with TRBJ1-1; TRBD1 aligns across 7 bases. V shed 6 bases, J shed 11 bases, and the junction held 9 bases outside the gene matches. The CDR3 sequence is 12 residues long. Germline V CDR1 and CDR2: MNHNY, SVGAGI (reference sequence).

V and J are TRBV5-1 and TRBJ2-3; 7 positions match TRBD2. In germline, CDR1 is SGHRS, CDR2 YFSETQ. The V and J ends lost 4 bases and 3 bases, in that order; junction bases with no gene match: 5. The CDR3 contains 14 residues. CDR3 loop: CASSPGGRTDTQYF. The CDR3 DNA is TGCGCCAGCAGCCCCGGGGGGAGGACAGATACGCAGTATTTT.

Here the CDR3 DNA reads TGTGCCAGCAGCTTAGACCGGACAGGAGAAACCTACGAGCAGTACTTC. Translation: CASSLDRTGETYEQYF. The V call is TRBV11-3, the J call TRBJ2-7, with TRBD1 matching over 7 bases. This CDR3 is 16 amino acids long. Germline V CDR1 and CDR2: SGHNT, YENEEA. Unmatched junction bases numbered 7, after V lost 0 bases and J lost 2 bases.

The chain uses TRBV27 and TRBJ1-1, with 7 bases identical to TRBD1. Germline CDR1 MNHEY, CDR2 SMNVEV (reference sequence). J lost 3 bases, V lost 2 bases, and 3 bases had no gene match. CDR3 length: 14 amino acids. CDR3 coding DNA: TGTGCCAGCAGTTTACTACAGGGGCACACTGAAGCTTTCTTT. Its protein product is CASSLLQGHTEAFF.

The J gene is TRBJ1-1, the V gene TRBV7-2; D may be TRBD1 (5 bases). With 1 base removed from V and 5 bases from J, the gap between germline ends came to 8 bases. The CDR3 has 13 amino acids. CDR1 is SGHTA, CDR2 FQGNSA, per germline. The CDR3 region is CASSLEGATEAFF. Written as DNA, the CDR3 is TGTGCCAGCAGCTTAGAAGGGGCGACTGAAGCTTTCTTT.

This clone has only a few counts. This chain links TRBV3-1 (or the pseudogene TRBV3-2) with TRBJ1-6, with unresolved D. Between the trimmed V and J ends, which lost 0 bases and 3 bases, there was a span of 6 bases. The CDR3 runs 15 residues. Per germline, CDR1 LGHDT and CDR2 YNNKEL (reference sequence). The CDR3 coding sequence is TGTGCCAGCAGCCAAGACGACATCTATAATTCACCCCTCCACTTT. It specifies CASSQDDIYNSPLHF.

The V gene is TRBV5-1, the J gene TRBJ1-4; 7 bases are shared with TRBD1. CDR1 and CDR2 (germline): SGHRS, YFSETQ. The V segment lost 7 bases and the J segment 4 bases; nucleotides outside the gene matches: 10. This CDR3 has 15 amino acids. CDR3 bases: TGCGCCAGCGCCGGAACAGGGGCTTTTAATGAAAAACTGTTTTTT. Its translation: CASAGTGAFNEKLFF.

This clone has just a few counts. This chain joins TRBV6-2 or TRBV6-3 and TRBJ2-2; tentatively, D is TRBD2 (6 bases). This CDR3 has 16 residues. Germline CDR1 is MNHEY and CDR2 is SVGEGT. Deletions cut 0 bases from V and 4 bases from J, with 12 bases between. In nucleotides, the CDR3 is TGTGCCAGCAGTTACTCGGGACTTATATCCACCGGGGAGCTGTTTTTT. Protein product: CASSYSGLISTGELFF.

This chain uses TRBV7-2 with TRBJ2-4; no clear D. Germline V lookup: CDR1 SGHTA, CDR2 FQGNSA. V lost 4 bases to trimming and J lost 1 base, with 8 bases between them. The CDR3 totals 14 residues. CDR3 DNA: TGTGCCAGCAGCTCAGTTGTGGCCAAAAACATTCAGTACTTC. Translating it yields CASSSVVAKNIQYF.

This clone was detected a few times. The V gene is TRBV6-1, the J gene TRBJ1-5, with D unresolved. This CDR3 is 18 amino acids long. V was trimmed by 3 bases and J by 0 bases, leaving 18 bases between them. Germline values: CDR1 MNHNS, CDR2 SASEGT. In DNA form, the CDR3 reads TGTGCCAGCAGTGATTCTTTTACAAGAGGGCATAGCAATCAGCCCCAGCATTTT. Translating gives CASSDSFTRGHSNQPQHF.

The rearrangement uses TRBV7-2 and TRBJ2-5, with D perhaps TRBD2 (5 bases). V was cut by 1 base and J by 7 bases, with 13 bases left in between. The CDR3 totals 14 residues. Germline values: CDR1 SGHTA, CDR2 FQGNSA. The CDR3 nucleotides read TGTGCCAGCAGCTTAGATTCCGGGGTTGGGACCCAGTACTTC. Its protein product is CASSLDSGVGTQYF. Looking up the rest from reference TRBV7-2 and TRBJ2-5 gives the full variable domain: GAGVSQSPSNKVTEKGKDVELRCDPISGHTALYWYRQSLGQGLEFLIYFQGNSAPDKSGLPSDRFSAERTGGSVSTLTIQRTQQEDSAVYLCASSLDSGVGTQYFGPGTRLLVL.

The chain uses TRBV19 and TRBJ1-1; 10 bases line up with TRBD1. CDR1 and CDR2 from the germline V gene are LNHDA and SQIVND (reference sequence). V lost 3 bases to trimming and J lost 0 bases; unmatched junction nucleotides: 4. The CDR3 runs 16 residues. CDR3 amino acids: CASSIWTGGMNTEAFF. The CDR3 DNA reads TGTGCCAGTAGTATCTGGACAGGGGGAATGAACACTGAAGCTTTCTTT.

This chain links TRBV5-1 with TRBJ2-3; no clear D. In germline, CDR1 is SGHRS, CDR2 YFSETQ. The CDR3 runs to 16 residues. V lost 0 bases to trimming and J lost 2 bases, with 13 bases between them. The CDR3, as DNA: TGCGCCAGCAGCTTGGTCGCAGGCAGTCTCACAGATACGCAGTATTTT. This translates into CASSLVAGSLTDTQYF. Based on the CDR3 plus reference TRBV5-1 and TRBJ2-3, the full variable domain is KAGVTQTPRYLIKTRGQQVTLSCSPISGHRSVSWYQQTPGQGLQFLFEYFSETQRNKGNFPGRFSGRQFSNSRSEMNVSTLELGDSALYLCASSLVAGSLTDTQYFGPGTRLTVL.